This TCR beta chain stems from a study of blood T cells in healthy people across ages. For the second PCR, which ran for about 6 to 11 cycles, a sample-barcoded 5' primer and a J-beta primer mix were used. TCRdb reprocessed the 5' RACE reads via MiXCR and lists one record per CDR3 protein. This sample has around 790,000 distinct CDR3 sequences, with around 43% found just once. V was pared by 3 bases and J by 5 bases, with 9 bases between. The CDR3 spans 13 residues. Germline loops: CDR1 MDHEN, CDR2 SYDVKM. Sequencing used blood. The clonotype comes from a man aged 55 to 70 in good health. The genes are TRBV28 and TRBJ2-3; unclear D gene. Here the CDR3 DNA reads TGTGCCAGCAGTTTGGGAAGCCTAGATACGCAGTATTTT. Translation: CASSLGSLDTQYF.